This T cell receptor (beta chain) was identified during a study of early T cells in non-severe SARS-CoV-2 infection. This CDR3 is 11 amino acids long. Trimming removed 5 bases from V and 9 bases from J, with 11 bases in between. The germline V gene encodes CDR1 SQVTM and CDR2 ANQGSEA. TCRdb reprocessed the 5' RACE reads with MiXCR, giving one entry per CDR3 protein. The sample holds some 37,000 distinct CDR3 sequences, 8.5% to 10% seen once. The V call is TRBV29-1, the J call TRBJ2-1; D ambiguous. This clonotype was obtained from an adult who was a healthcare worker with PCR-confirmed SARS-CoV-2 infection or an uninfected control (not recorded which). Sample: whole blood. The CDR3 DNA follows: TGCAGCGTTCAGGACCCCGGTGAGCAGTTCTTC. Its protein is CSVQDPGEQFF.